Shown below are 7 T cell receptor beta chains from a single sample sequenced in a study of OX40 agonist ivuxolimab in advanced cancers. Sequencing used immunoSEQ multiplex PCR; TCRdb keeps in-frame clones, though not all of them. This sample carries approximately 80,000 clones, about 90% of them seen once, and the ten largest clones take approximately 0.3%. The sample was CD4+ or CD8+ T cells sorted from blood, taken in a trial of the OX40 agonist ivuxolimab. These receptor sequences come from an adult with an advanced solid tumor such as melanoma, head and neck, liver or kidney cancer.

CDR3 sequence (DNA): TGTGCCAGCGAAGGGGAACGGAGTCAGCCCCAGCATTTT. Residues: CASEGERSQPQHF. The genes are TRBV28 and TRBJ1-5; a possible D gene is TRBD1 (5 bases). The CDR3 spans 13 residues. V lost 8 bases and J lost 6, with 14 bases in between. CDR1 and CDR2 (germline): MDHEN, SYDVKM.

CDR3 nucleotide sequence: TGTGCCAGCAGACCCGCCGGGACAGGCGATGAAAAACTGTTTTTT. Encoded protein: CASRPAGTGDEKLFF. The gene calls are TRBV5-5 and TRBJ1-4, with TRBD1 matching 8 bases. The germline V gene encodes CDR1 SGHKS and CDR2 YYEKEE (reference sequence). The CDR3 is 15 amino acids. Trimming cost V 5 bases and J 6 bases; bases outside gene matches: 9.

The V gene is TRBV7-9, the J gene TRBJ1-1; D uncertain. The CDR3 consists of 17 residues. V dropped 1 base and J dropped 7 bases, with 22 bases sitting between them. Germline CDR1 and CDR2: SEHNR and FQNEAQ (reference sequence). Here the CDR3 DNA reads TGTGCCAGCAGCTTAGATGGTTGGCCTAAGGGCAGAAGTGAAGCTTTCTTT. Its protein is CASSLDGWPKGRSEAFF.

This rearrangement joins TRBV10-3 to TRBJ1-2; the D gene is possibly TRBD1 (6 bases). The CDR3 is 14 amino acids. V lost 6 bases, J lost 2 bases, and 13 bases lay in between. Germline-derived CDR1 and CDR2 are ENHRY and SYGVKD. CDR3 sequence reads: CAIRGDTGNYGYTF. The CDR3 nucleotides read TGTGCCATCAGGGGGGACACTGGGAACTATGGCTACACCTTC.

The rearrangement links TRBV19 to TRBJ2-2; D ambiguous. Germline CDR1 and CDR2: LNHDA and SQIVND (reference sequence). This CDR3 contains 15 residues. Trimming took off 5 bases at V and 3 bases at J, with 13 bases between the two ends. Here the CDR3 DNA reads TGTGCCAGTAGTCCCGATCTGAGCTACACCGGGGAGCTGTTTTTT. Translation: CASSPDLSYTGELFF.

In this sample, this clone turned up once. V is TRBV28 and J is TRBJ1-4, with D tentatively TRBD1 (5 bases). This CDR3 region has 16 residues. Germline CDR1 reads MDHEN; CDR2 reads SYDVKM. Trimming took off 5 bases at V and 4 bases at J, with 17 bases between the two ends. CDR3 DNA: TGTGCCAGCAGTCTGCCCACGGGGCAGGGTAATGAAAAACTGTTTTTT. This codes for CASSLPTGQGNEKLFF.

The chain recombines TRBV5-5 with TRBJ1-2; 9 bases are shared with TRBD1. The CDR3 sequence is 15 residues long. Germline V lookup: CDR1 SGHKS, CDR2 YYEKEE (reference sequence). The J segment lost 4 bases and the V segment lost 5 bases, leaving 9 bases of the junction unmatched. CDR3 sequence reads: CASRTGTGFAYGYTF. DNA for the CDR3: TGTGCCAGCAGAACCGGGACAGGGTTTGCCTATGGCTACACCTTC. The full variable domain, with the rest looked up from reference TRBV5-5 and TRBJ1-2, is DAGVTQSPTHLIKTRGQQVTLRCSPISGHKSVSWYQQVLGQGPQFIFQYYEKEERGRGNFPDRFSARQFPNYSSELNVNALLLGDSALYLCASRTGTGFAYGYTFGSGTRLTVV.